This entry lists 17 T cell receptor beta chains sequenced from one sample in a study of T cells expressing NK-cell markers. Reprocessing the 5' RACE reads, TCRdb reports a single entry for every CDR3 protein and omits DNA. This table lists roughly 420,000 distinct CDR3 sequences. Sequenced: blood T cells: a sorted CD56 or NKG2C T cell subset, CD4+ or CD8+ T cells, or bulk PBMC T cells (not recorded which). The receptors were sampled from a woman aged 18 to 75 in good health.

The J gene is TRBJ2-7, the V gene TRBV10-3; the D gene TCRdb calls, TRBD2, cannot be checked with no DNA. CDR3 length: 17 amino acids. Germline lookup yields CDR1 ENHRY and CDR2 SYGVKD. The CDR3 reads CAISANTELAGSYEQYF.

The CDR3 here is CASSPGGRRNTEAFF. The genes are TRBV6-2 or TRBV6-3 and TRBJ1-1; the D call of TRBD1 rests on TCRdb alone, since no DNA is present to check it. Germline lookup yields CDR1 MNHEY and CDR2 SVGEGT. CDR3 length: 15 residues.

The V call is TRBV19, the J call TRBJ2-3; TCRdb calls TRBD2, which cannot be checked without DNA. This CDR3 has 15 amino acids. From germline, CDR1 is LNHDA and CDR2 SQIVND (reference sequence). The CDR3 sequence is CASRTGLAGVDTQYF.

The J gene is TRBJ2-1, the V gene TRBV7-8; TCRdb calls TRBD2, which cannot be checked without DNA. CDR1 SGHVS and CDR2 FQNEAQ come from the germline V gene. CDR3 length: 16 amino acids. The CDR3 sequence: CASSPRLAGPYNEQFF.

J is TRBJ1-2 and V is TRBV6-2 or TRBV6-3; as DNA is missing, the TRBD1 call by TCRdb cannot be tested. CDR1 is MNHEY, CDR2 SVGEGT, per germline. CDR3 length: 12 amino acids. CDR3 sequence: CASSYGARGYTF.

J is TRBJ2-7 and V is TRBV6-1; the D call from TCRdb, TRBD2, cannot be confirmed without DNA. Germline V gene lookup returns CDR1 MNHNS and CDR2 SASEGT. CDR3 length: 15 amino acids. The CDR3 region is CASRPTRGTGGEQYF.

V and J are TRBV28 and TRBJ2-5; as DNA is missing, the TRBD2 call by TCRdb cannot be tested. Germline V gene data show CDR1 as MDHEN and CDR2 as SYDVKM. This CDR3 contains 16 residues. The CDR3 here is CASSLIPAGDGETQYF.

The chain has TRBV20-1 and TRBJ2-1; TCRdb names TRBD2, which stays unverified in the absence of DNA. This CDR3 spans 14 amino acids. CDR1 and CDR2 (germline): DFQATT, SNEGSKA (reference sequence). The CDR3 loop reads CSASSGGANSEQFF.

The CDR3 is CASSARQGGTDTQYF. This chain connects TRBV6-1 to TRBJ2-3; TCRdb picks TRBD1, but there is no DNA to check that call. The V gene's germline CDR1 is MNHNS and CDR2 SASEGT. The CDR3 has 15 amino acids.

The J gene is TRBJ2-7, the V gene TRBV20-1; TCRdb returns TRBD2, unconfirmable since there is no DNA. CDR1 is DFQATT and CDR2 is SNEGSKA in the germline V gene (reference sequence). The CDR3 is made up of 14 amino acids. This CDR3 reads CSAYGTSVGYEQYF.

This chain links TRBV20-1 with TRBJ2-3; with no DNA, the TCRdb D assignment of TRBD1 cannot be verified. Germline assignment: CDR1 DFQATT and CDR2 SNEGSKA (reference sequence). CDR3 length: 15 amino acids. CDR3 sequence reads: CSARDYRDNTDTQYF.

This chain joins TRBV20-1 and TRBJ2-5; as DNA is missing, the TRBD2 call by TCRdb cannot be tested. Looked up from germline, CDR1 is DFQATT and CDR2 is SNEGSKA (reference sequence). This CDR3 comprises 18 residues. CDR3 loop: CSASGFGTSGRIQETQYF.

The chain has TRBV6-5 and TRBJ1-1; the D gene TCRdb calls, TRBD1, cannot be checked with no DNA. From germline, CDR1 is MNHEY and CDR2 SVGAGI. CDR3 length: 15 amino acids. The CDR3 sequence is CASSYSVGPNTEAFF.

The rearrangement joins TRBV10-1 to TRBJ2-3; TCRdb's assignment of TRBD2 cannot be checked, as there is no DNA. The CDR3 extends over 16 amino acids. From germline, CDR1 is WNHNN and CDR2 SYGVQD (reference sequence). This CDR3 reads CASSEGLAASTDTQYF.

V gene TRBV20-1 combines with J gene TRBJ1-5; TCRdb calls TRBD1, which cannot be checked without DNA. This CDR3 region has 12 residues. Germline assignment: CDR1 DFQATT and CDR2 SNEGSKA (reference sequence). The CDR3 reads CSASRDNQPQHF.

The rearrangement uses TRBV4-3 and TRBJ2-2; TCRdb's D call, TRBD2, is unchecked because there is no DNA. This CDR3 contains 17 residues. Germline CDR1 LGHNA, CDR2 YSLEER. The CDR3 is CASSQLTSGANTGELFF.

The J gene is TRBJ2-6, the V gene TRBV14. The CDR3 extends over 16 amino acids. In germline, CDR1 is SGHDN, CDR2 FVKESK. This CDR3 reads CASSQDLSSGANVLTF.